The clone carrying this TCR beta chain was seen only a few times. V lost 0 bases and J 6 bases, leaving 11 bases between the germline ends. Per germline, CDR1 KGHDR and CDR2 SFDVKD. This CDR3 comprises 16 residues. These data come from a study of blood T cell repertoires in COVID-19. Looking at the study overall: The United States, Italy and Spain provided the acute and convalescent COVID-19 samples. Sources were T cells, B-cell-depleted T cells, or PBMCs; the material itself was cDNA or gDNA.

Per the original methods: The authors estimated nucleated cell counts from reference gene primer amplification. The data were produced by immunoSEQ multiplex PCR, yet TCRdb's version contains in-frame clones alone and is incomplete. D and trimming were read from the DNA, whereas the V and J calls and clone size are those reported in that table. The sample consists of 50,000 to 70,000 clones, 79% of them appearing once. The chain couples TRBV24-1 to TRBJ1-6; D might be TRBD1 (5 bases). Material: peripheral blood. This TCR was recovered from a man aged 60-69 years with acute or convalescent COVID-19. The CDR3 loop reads CATSDLLGRSNSPLHF. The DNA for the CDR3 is TGTGCCACCAGTGATTTGCTGGGGCGGTCTAATTCACCCCTCCACTTT.